The sequence of this T cell receptor beta chain was determined in a study of cytomegalovirus exposure and HLA in healthy donors. As for the study in general: Around 190 million T cells yielded more than 90 million unique TCR beta sequences, as an earlier analysis found. General observations from the study: In a later analysis, TCR association rates varied by HLA locus: DRB1 most, HLA-C fewest. Later analysis showed most CMV-associated TCR beta chains appearing HLA-restricted. V- and J-gene trimming in TCR beta was tied to a missense DCLRE1C variant by an analysis performed later.

Primers included in the PCR were 60 Vbeta and 13 Jbeta primers. The assay was immunoSEQ multiplex PCR, and TCRdb's table has in-frame clones only and misses some. The top ten hold about 1.9% of the sample, which has over 150,000 clones, approximately 79% seen once. In the case of this clone: Its antigen is currently unknown.

CDR1 and CDR2 from the germline V gene are MNHGY and SAAAGT. V was trimmed by 5 bases and J by 7 bases, leaving 21 bases between them. The CDR3 is 16 amino acids. The specimen sequenced was PBMCs. The chain combines TRBV6-8 with TRBJ2-4; TRBD1 is a possible D gene (6 bases). The source is a human donor in good health. CDR3 bases: TGTGCCAGCAGTAACCGTCAGGGGACACCTCTTAACATTCAGTACTTC. It specifies CASSNRQGTPLNIQYF.